These T cell receptor beta chains were read from a single sample in a study of blood T cell repertoires in COVID-19. Using immunoSEQ multiplex PCR, the repertoire was profiled, and TCRdb retains in-frame clones only, with some absent. The data hold 250,000 to 350,000 clones, with roughly 90% observed a single time. Sequencing was done on a sample of PBMCs or T cells enriched from blood (not recorded which). The receptor source for this set is a woman aged 25 to 39 who had recovered from COVID-19. Both conserved end residues are part of each CDR3. The order of the fields is clone size, V gene, D gene, J gene, CDR3 protein, CDR3 DNA. A D gene is named only where the DNA matches it firmly. Clone size, where shown, is once, few, many, or a class for clones that have expanded.

NA,TRBV7-9,NA,TRBJ1-2,CASRSGYGYTF,TGTGCCAGCAGGTCGGGCTATGGCTACACCTTC
once,TRBV4-3,NA,TRBJ1-4,CASSQVQGEGEKLFF,TGCGCCAGCAGCCAAGTCCAGGGTGAAGGTGAAAAACTGTTTTTT
once,TRBV5-1,NA,TRBJ1-1,CASSLATGNTEAFF,TGCGCCAGCAGCTTGGCCACAGGGAACACTGAAGCTTTCTTT
NA,TRBV19,NA,TRBJ1-1,CASSMGGSMNTEAFF,TGTGCCAGTAGTATGGGGGGGTCGATGAACACTGAAGCTTTCTTT
NA,TRBV6-5,NA,TRBJ1-2,CASSYSMRTDYGYTF,TGTGCCAGCAGTTACTCGATGAGGACAGACTATGGCTACACCTTC
NA,TRBV6-5,TRBD1,TRBJ2-7,CASRDRGQNEQYF,TGTGCCAGCAGAGACAGGGGGCAGAACGAGCAGTACTTC
NA,TRBV9,TRBD2,TRBJ2-1,CASSVGLAGGYNEQFF,TGTGCCAGCAGCGTGGGACTAGCGGGGGGCTACAATGAGCAGTTCTTC
NA,TRBV11-3,TRBD2,TRBJ2-7,CASSASGGPEYEQYF,TGTGCCAGCAGCGCTAGCGGGGGGCCGGAGTACGAGCAGTACTTC
NA,TRBV7-2,TRBD1,TRBJ1-5,CASSFGQGGQPQHF,TGTGCCAGCAGCTTCGGACAGGGAGGTCAGCCCCAGCATTTT
NA,TRBV7-6,NA,TRBJ1-4,CASRQGSTEKLFF,TGTGCCAGCAGACAGGGAAGTACCGAAAAACTGTTTTTT
NA,TRBV6-1,TRBD1,TRBJ1-4,CASSARDRVAANEKLFF,TGTGCCAGCAGTGCCCGGGACAGGGTGGCGGCTAATGAAAAACTGTTTTTT
NA,TRBV10-3,NA,TRBJ2-1,CAISEGPRGRAGQFF,TGTGCCATCAGTGAGGGTCCCAGAGGTCGAGCGGGGCAGTTCTTC
NA,TRBV11-3,TRBD1,TRBJ1-1,CASSLDRGVVTEAFF,TGTGCCAGCAGTTTAGACAGGGGGGTTGTCACTGAAGCTTTCTTT
NA,TRBV27,NA,TRBJ1-3,CASSPSRSSGNTIYF,TGTGCCAGCAGTCCGAGTAGGAGCTCTGGAAACACCATATATTTT
NA,TRBV10-3,NA,TRBJ1-3,CATSKRTDPFSGNTIYF,TGTGCCACCTCAAAAAGGACAGACCCCTTCTCTGGAAACACCATATATTTT
NA,TRBV11-3,NA,TRBJ2-1,CASSLVSNEQFF,TGTGCCAGCAGCTTAGTGAGTAATGAGCAGTTCTTC
NA,TRBV10-3,TRBD2,TRBJ2-1,CAISGGGGGTSGGNYNEQFF,TGTGCCATCAGTGGAGGAGGAGGAGGAACTAGCGGGGGGAACTACAATGAGCAGTTCTTC
NA,TRBV11-3,TRBD2,TRBJ2-3,CASSFGLEGNTDTQYF,TGTGCCAGCAGCTTCGGACTAGAGGGTAACACAGATACGCAGTATTTT
once,TRBV18,NA,TRBJ1-2,CASSPQGINYGYTF,TGTGCCAGCTCACCGCAGGGAATTAACTATGGCTACACCTTC
NA,TRBV4-1,NA,TRBJ1-5,CASSPSERSQPQHF,TGCGCCAGCAGTCCAAGCGAACGTAGTCAGCCCCAGCATTTT
NA,TRBV7-2,TRBD1,TRBJ1-1,CASSTRQGSGTEAFF,TGTGCCAGCAGCACTCGACAGGGCTCGGGAACTGAAGCTTTCTTT
NA,TRBV2,NA,TRBJ1-1,CASSPSRRANTEAFF,TGTGCCAGCAGCCCCTCCCGGAGGGCAAACACTGAAGCTTTCTTT
NA,TRBV28,TRBD1,TRBJ1-5,CASSSTRQGPNQPQHF,TGTGCCAGCAGTTCCACGCGACAGGGCCCCAATCAGCCCCAGCATTTT
NA,TRBV25-1,TRBD2,TRBJ2-3,CASSATSGRQQGTDTQYF,TGTGCCAGCAGTGCAACTAGCGGGAGGCAACAGGGCACAGATACGCAGTATTTT
once,TRBV7-9,NA,TRBJ2-5,CASSLAWTPSGTQYF,TGTGCCAGCAGCTTAGCCTGGACACCGTCGGGGACCCAGTACTTC
NA,TRBV27,NA,TRBJ2-7,CASSLVGRPTYEQYF,TGTGCCAGCAGTTTGGTGGGGAGACCAACCTACGAGCAGTACTTC
NA,TRBV28,TRBD1,TRBJ1-1,CASKQGADWAEAFF,TGTGCCAGTAAACAGGGGGCTGATTGGGCTGAAGCTTTCTTT
NA,TRBV5-1,NA,TRBJ1-1,CASDPGLEAFF,TGCGCCAGTGATCCGGGACTTGAAGCTTTCTTT
NA,TRBV28,NA,TRBJ1-2,CASRKGGLIAYGYTF,TGTGCCAGCAGGAAGGGGGGGCTTATTGCCTATGGCTACACCTTC
NA,TRBV4-3,NA,TRBJ2-1,CASSQEEIAGEQFF,TGCGCCAGCAGCCAAGAAGAGATCGCGGGTGAGCAGTTCTTC
once,TRBV4-2,TRBD1,TRBJ1-2,CASSQEEGQGRGGYTF,TGTGCCAGCAGCCAGGAAGAAGGACAGGGCAGGGGAGGCTACACCTTC
NA,TRBV12-5,NA,TRBJ1-5,CASGPEGGNQPQHF,TGTGCTAGTGGTCCCGAGGGGGGGAATCAGCCCCAGCATTTT
NA,TRBV11-2,TRBD1,TRBJ1-1,CASRTPRGRGTEAFF,TGTGCCAGCAGGACTCCCAGGGGGCGAGGGACTGAAGCTTTCTTT
NA,TRBV25-1,NA,TRBJ1-6,CASSEAGSRSPLHF,TGTGCCAGCAGTGAAGCGGGATCGAGGTCACCCCTCCACTTT
once,TRBV27,NA,TRBJ1-1,CASSPQGYTEAFF,TGTGCCAGCAGTCCACAGGGTTACACTGAAGCTTTCTTT
NA,TRBV4-3,TRBD1,TRBJ1-6,CASSTDRGSLSPLHF,TGCGCCAGCAGCACGGACAGGGGATCCCTTTCACCCCTCCACTTT
few,TRBV6-5,NA,TRBJ1-4,CASSAGATNEKLFF,TGTGCCAGCAGCGCAGGGGCAACTAATGAAAAACTGTTTTTT
NA,TRBV12-3/TRBV12-4,NA,TRBJ1-4,CASSIGHREKLFF,TGTGCCAGCAGTATTGGACACCGTGAAAAACTGTTTTTT
NA,TRBV18,TRBD2,TRBJ2-7,CASSPGGGRALDEQYF,TGTGCCAGCTCACCGGGAGGTGGGAGGGCCTTAGACGAGCAGTACTTC
NA,TRBV9,TRBD1,TRBJ1-6,CASSGGDRGGLNSPLHF,TGTGCCAGCAGCGGGGGGGACAGGGGCGGTTTAAATTCACCCCTCCACTTT
NA,TRBV7-3,TRBD1,TRBJ1-1,CASSSRQGNEAFF,TGTGCCAGCAGCTCAAGACAGGGGAATGAAGCTTTCTTT
NA,TRBV28,NA,TRBJ1-1,CASSRVTEAFF,TGTGCCAGCAGTCGGGTGACTGAAGCTTTCTTT
NA,TRBV21-1,NA,TRBJ2-1,CASSKRGIYRGPVLDEQFF,TGTGCCAGCAGCAAAAGGGGAATTTACAGGGGGCCGGTTCTCGATGAGCAGTTCTTC
NA,TRBV4-2,NA,TRBJ1-2,CASSQISGNNYGYTF,TGTGCCAGCAGCCAAATTTCGGGGAATAACTATGGCTACACCTTC
NA,TRBV6-5,NA,TRBJ1-3,CASSTQTSGNTIYF,TGTGCCAGCAGCACACAGACCTCTGGAAACACCATATATTTT
NA,TRBV28,NA,TRBJ2-1,CASSPRSPENEQFF,TGTGCCAGCAGTCCCCGCTCCCCGGAGAATGAGCAGTTCTTC
NA,TRBV18,TRBD1,TRBJ1-1,CASSQGQMNTEAFF,TGTGCCAGCTCACAGGGACAGATGAACACTGAAGCTTTCTTT